This T cell receptor (beta chain) was documented in a study of Graves' ophthalmopathy and Graves' hyperthyroidism. Amplified material comprised TCR beta CDR3 regions derived from RNA transcripts. Following a first-round RT-PCR that used HTBI primers, a second-round multiplex PCR was carried out. Each CDR3 protein gets one entry after TCRdb re-called the multiplex PCR reads with MiXCR. The sample records 200,000 to 250,000 distinct CDR3 sequences, roughly 21% being singletons. The CDR3 is 14 residues long. CDR1 is SGHTA and CDR2 is FQGNSA in the germline V gene. After removal of 4 bases from V and 5 bases from J, the junction contained 8 bases not matched to a gene. This clonotype showed up just a few times. CAS ≥3, NOSPECS ≥4, moderate-to-severe activity and duration under 3 months marked donors with ophthalmopathy.

Sequencing used peripheral blood. J is TRBJ2-7 and V is TRBV7-2; 7 nucleotides align to TRBD2. This sequence originates from a woman in her forties or fifties with Graves' ophthalmopathy. DNA for the CDR3: TGTGCCAGCAGCTACGGCGGCGGGAGTCACGAGCAGTACTTC. Translation gives CASSYGGGSHEQYF.